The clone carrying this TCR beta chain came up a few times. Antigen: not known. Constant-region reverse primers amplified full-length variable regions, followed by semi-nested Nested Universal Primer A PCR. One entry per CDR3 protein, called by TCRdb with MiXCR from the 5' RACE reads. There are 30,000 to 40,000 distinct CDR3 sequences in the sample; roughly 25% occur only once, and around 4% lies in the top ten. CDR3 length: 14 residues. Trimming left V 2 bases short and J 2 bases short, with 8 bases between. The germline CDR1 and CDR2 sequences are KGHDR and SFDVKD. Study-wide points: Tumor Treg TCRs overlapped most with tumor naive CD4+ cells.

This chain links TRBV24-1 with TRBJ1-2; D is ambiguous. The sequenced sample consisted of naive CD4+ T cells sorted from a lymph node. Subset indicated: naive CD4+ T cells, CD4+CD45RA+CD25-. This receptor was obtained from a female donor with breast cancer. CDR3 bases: TGTGCCACCAGTGATTACCCCAGGAACTATGGCTACACCTTC. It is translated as CATSDYPRNYGYTF.